This TCR beta chain originates from a study of post-analysis software for immune sequencing data. Regarding the study as a whole: Higher frequency in patients than in controls was seen for five TRBV segments, with TRBV5-6, TRBV5-1 and TRBV20-1 among them. Samples sharing a preparation batch grouped tightly together when assessed by F measure. Controls had significantly higher normalized Chao1 diversity than multiple sclerosis patients.

About this clonotype: The antigen is undetermined.

Unique molecular identifiers featured in each of the TCR beta cDNA libraries. cDNA molecules numbering approximately 500,000 came from about 1 to 10 million T cells. In TCRdb, the PCR reads were re-called with MiXCR into one record per CDR3 protein. The table includes approximately 690,000 distinct CDR3 sequences, more than 50% detected once. This CDR3 has 13 amino acids. Trimming stripped 1 base from V and 6 bases from J, with 9 bases between. The gene calls are TRBV12-3 or TRBV12-4 and TRBJ1-1; D remains unclear. The specimen sequenced was blood. This sequence originates from a girl aged 2-9 years with multiple sclerosis. The CDR3 DNA reads as TGTGCCAGCAGTTTAGGGGGTCGGGCTGAAGCTTTCTTT. Amino acid sequence: CASSLGGRAEAFF.